One and the same sample provided the 25 T cell receptor beta chains below, sequenced in a study of chemoradiotherapy in HPV16-positive cancers. Clones were read by immunoSEQ multiplex PCR, and TCRdb kept only the in-frame ones, dropping some. The top ten clones hold around 27% of a sample with under 6,500 clones, around 88% of them seen once. The material sequenced was blood, taken from a patient who underwent chemoradiotherapy. These receptor sequences come from a human donor with HPV-associated anogenital cancer.

V is TRBV7-3 and J is TRBJ2-2, with D possibly being TRBD2 (5 bases). The CDR3 runs 16 residues. From germline, CDR1 is SGHTA and CDR2 FQGTGA. Trimming took off 5 bases at V and 0 bases at J, with 13 bases between the two ends. The CDR3 is CASSRDRGTNTGELFF. CDR3 bases: TGTGCCAGCAGCCGAGACCGGGGAACGAACACCGGGGAGCTGTTTTTT.

The V and J genes are TRBV10-3 and TRBJ2-1; 10 positions match TRBD1. CDR1 and CDR2 (germline): ENHRY, SYGVKD. The CDR3 has 15 residues. V was pared by 4 bases and J by 2 bases, with 2 bases of the junction left unmatched. The CDR3 DNA is TGTGCCATCAGTGGCGGACAGGGGGCCTACAATGAGCAGTTCTTC. The encoded protein is CAISGGQGAYNEQFF.

The chain links TRBV5-1 to TRBJ2-1, with TRBD1 identical over 7 bases. CDR1 is SGHRS, CDR2 YFSETQ, per germline. The CDR3 runs 13 residues. V shed 3 bases, J shed 7 bases, and the junction held 4 bases outside the gene matches. DNA for the CDR3: TGCGCCAGCAGCTGGACAGGTAGTAATGAGCAGTTCTTC. Translation gives CASSWTGSNEQFF.

The chain is built from TRBV11-1 and TRBJ1-4; 7 bases agree with TRBD1. This CDR3 comprises 15 residues. Germline V gives CDR1 SGHAT, CDR2 FQDESV (reference sequence). V lost 6 bases to trimming and J lost 4 bases; unmatched junction nucleotides: 8. CDR3 amino acids: CASSPEDRSNEKLFF. The CDR3 nucleotides read TGTGCCAGCAGTCCCGAGGACAGGAGTAATGAAAAACTGTTTTTT.

This chain links TRBV11-3 with TRBJ1-1; D call uncertain. Germline V gene lookup returns CDR1 SGHNT and CDR2 YENEEA. V lost 0 bases and J 1 base, leaving 3 bases between the germline ends. The CDR3 has 13 amino acids. The CDR3 DNA reads as TGTGCCAGCAGCTTAGAAGGGAACACTGAAGCTTTCTTT. This encodes CASSLEGNTEAFF.

The chain links TRBV2 to TRBJ1-3, with D unresolved. Germline CDR1 is SNHLY and CDR2 is FYNNEI. CDR3 length: 15 residues. Trimming cost V 5 bases and J 3 bases, with 14 bases left between them. The CDR3 bases are TGTGCCAGCAGTTCCTTTGGTGAATTTGGAAACACCATATATTTT. Amino acids: CASSSFGEFGNTIYF. Together with reference TRBV2 and TRBJ1-3, the CDR3 gives the full variable domain: EPEVTQTPSHQVTQMGQEVILRCVPISNHLYFYWYRQILGQKVEFLVSFYNNEISEKSEIFDDQFSVERPDGSNFTLKIRSTKLEDSAMYFCASSSFGEFGNTIYFGEGSWLTVV.

This chain joins TRBV28 and TRBJ2-5, with 13 bases fitting TRBD2. From germline, CDR1 is MDHEN and CDR2 SYDVKM. The length of the CDR3 is 15 residues. The junction had 4 bases not matched to a gene; V was cut back by 7 bases and J by 2 bases. The CDR3 DNA sequence: TGTGCCAGCATGACTAGCGGGGGGTATCAAGAGACCCAGTACTTC. This translates into CASMTSGGYQETQYF.

The rearrangement links TRBV7-8 to TRBJ2-7, with 8 positions matching TRBD2. Losses at the gene ends were 1 base for V and 3 bases for J; bases not matched to a gene: 2. Germline V gives CDR1 SGHVS, CDR2 FQNEAQ. The CDR3 contains 14 residues. In nucleotides, the CDR3 is TGTGCCAGCAGCTTAGAGCGGGGGATCTACGAGCAGTACTTC. It translates to CASSLERGIYEQYF.

The chain carries TRBV5-1 and TRBJ2-7, with TRBD1 matching 11 bases. The germline CDR1 and CDR2 sequences are SGHRS and YFSETQ. The CDR3 is 16 amino acids. Unmatched junction bases numbered 6, after V lost 0 bases and J lost 4 bases. The CDR3 loop is CASSLGGQGVEYEQYF. CDR3 sequence (DNA): TGCGCCAGCAGCTTGGGGGGACAGGGGGTGGAGTACGAGCAGTACTTC.

This clone was observed once. V gene TRBV6-5 combines with J gene TRBJ1-5; 7 positions agree with TRBD1. In germline, CDR1 is MNHEY, CDR2 SVGAGI. With 6 bases clipped from V and 2 bases from J, the junction kept 7 bases outside the gene matches. CDR3 length: 15 residues. The CDR3 protein is CASRPGQGGNQPQHF. Written as DNA, the CDR3 is TGTGCCAGCAGACCTGGCCAGGGGGGCAATCAGCCCCAGCATTTT.

The chain combines TRBV5-1 with TRBJ2-3; perhaps TRBD2 as D (6 bases). Per the germline V gene, CDR1 is SGHRS and CDR2 is YFSETQ. CDR3 length: 15 residues. Trimming cost V 5 bases and J 4 bases, with 17 bases left between them. The chain's CDR3 is CASRPPTRAADTQYF. The CDR3 region has the DNA TGCGCCAGCAGACCACCGACTAGAGCGGCAGATACGCAGTATTTT.

The J gene is TRBJ2-7, the V gene TRBV19; 9 bases match TRBD1. This CDR3 is 13 amino acids long. With V trimmed by 7 bases and J by 4 bases, 5 bases remained unmatched. CDR1 is LNHDA and CDR2 is SQIVND in the germline V gene (reference sequence). The CDR3 coding sequence is TGTGCCAGTAAGGGGACAGGGACTTACGAGCAGTACTTC. Its protein product is CASKGTGTYEQYF.

This chain connects TRBV7-2 to TRBJ2-7; D perhaps matches TRBD1 (6 bases). The V gene lost 1 base and the J gene lost 0 bases, with 10 bases spanning the gap. The CDR3 runs to 15 residues. Germline CDR1 reads SGHTA; CDR2 reads FQGNSA. CDR3 residues: CASSLVGQSSYEQYF. DNA for the CDR3: TGTGCCAGCAGCTTAGTCGGACAGTCCTCCTACGAGCAGTACTTC.

CDR3 nucleotides: TGTGCCAGCAGCTTAGCAGGGATCAGAGGACACAATGAGCAGTTCTTC. The encoded protein is CASSLAGIRGHNEQFF. The chain has TRBV7-9 and TRBJ2-1; D remains unclear. This CDR3 spans 16 amino acids. Trimming shortened V by 0 bases and J by 5 bases, and 14 bases separated the two germline ends. The V gene's germline CDR1 is SEHNR and CDR2 FQNEAQ (reference sequence).

By share of the sample, this clone is large. The V call is TRBV19, the J call TRBJ2-3, with D unclear. V lost 2 bases, J lost 6 bases, and 15 bases lay in between. The germline V gene has CDR1 LNHDA and CDR2 SQIVND (reference sequence). The CDR3 is 15 amino acids. CDR3 sequence: CASSIRSSRVDTQYF. The CDR3 region has the DNA TGTGCCAGTAGTATAAGGTCGAGTAGAGTGGATACGCAGTATTTT. The full variable domain, its missing parts supplied by reference TRBV19 and TRBJ2-3, is DGGITQSPKYLFRKEGQNVTLSCEQNLNHDAMYWYRQDPGQGLRLIYYSQIVNDFQKGDIAEGYSVSREKKESFPLTVTSAQKNPTAFYLCASSIRSSRVDTQYFGPGTRLTVL.

The V gene is TRBV9, the J gene TRBJ2-7; D not certain. The germline V gene has CDR1 SGDLS and CDR2 YYNGEE. This CDR3 region has 14 residues. Trimming cost V 4 bases and J 2 bases, with 13 bases left between them. CDR3 sequence: CASSPLTHPYEQYF. Here the CDR3 DNA reads TGTGCCAGCAGCCCCCTGACGCACCCCTACGAGCAGTACTTC.

Only one count was recorded for this clone. The chain employs TRBV5-5 and TRBJ2-4; tentative D call: TRBD2 (5 bases). The germline V and J ends were trimmed by 4 bases and 8 bases, with 13 bases remaining between them. Germline values: CDR1 SGHKS, CDR2 YYEKEE (reference sequence). CDR3 length: 13 residues. CDR3 in DNA: TGTGCCAGCAGCACGGACCCCGGGGACATTCAGTACTTC. Translated: CASSTDPGDIQYF.

The chain is built from TRBV7-8 and TRBJ1-1; D is unresolved. V was pared by 5 bases and J by 0 bases, with 13 bases between. There are 15 residues in the CDR3. Germline V gene lookup returns CDR1 SGHVS and CDR2 FQNEAQ. CDR3 DNA: TGTGCCAGCAGCCGCCCGTACGGGGTGAACACTGAAGCTTTCTTT. Translation gives CASSRPYGVNTEAFF.

The chain joins TRBV29-1 to TRBJ2-5; TRBD1 or TRBD2 may be the D gene (7 bases each). This CDR3 is 14 amino acids long. From germline, CDR1 is SQVTM and CDR2 ANQGSEA. V lost 6 bases and J 4 bases, leaving 18 bases between the germline ends. Written as DNA, the CDR3 is TGCAGCGTGGGGGGGGACAGTGGCAGAGAGACCCAGTACTTC. Residues: CSVGGDSGRETQYF.

This clone was seen a handful of times. V usage is TRBV5-6 and J usage is TRBJ1-1; D is undetermined. Germline values: CDR1 SGHDT, CDR2 YYEEEE. This CDR3 has 16 amino acids. Trimming removed 0 bases at V and 0 bases at J, with 12 bases between. In DNA, the CDR3 is TGTGCCAGCAGCTTGGGACCCGGCGGCGTGAACACTGAAGCTTTCTTT. Translated: CASSLGPGGVNTEAFF.

The rearrangement joins TRBV25-1 to TRBJ2-1, with 11 bases lining up with TRBD2. The CDR3 covers 17 residues. Germline V gene data show CDR1 as MGHDK and CDR2 as SYGVNS. J lost 15 bases, V lost 0 bases, and 16 bases had no gene match. This CDR3 is CASSEYGSELAGGQLFF. DNA for the CDR3: TGTGCCAGCAGTGAATATGGGAGTGAGCTAGCGGGAGGTCAACTGTTCTTC.

Relative to its sample, this clone is large. The same CDR3 arises from other DNA sequences in this sample as well. The V and J genes are TRBV27 and TRBJ1-2; TRBD1 might be the D (6 bases). The V gene's germline CDR1 is MNHEY and CDR2 SMNVEV (reference sequence). This CDR3 is 15 amino acids long. V shed 0 bases and J shed 6 bases, with 14 bases lying between them. The CDR3 loop reads CASSLSRGGLNGYTF. CDR3 sequence (DNA): TGTGCCAGCAGTTTATCGAGGGGGGGACTTAATGGCTACACCTTC.

The chain has TRBV6-4 and TRBJ2-1, with D hard to call. Trimming cost V 2 bases and J 5 bases, with 7 bases left between them. The CDR3 is 13 amino acids. Germline CDR1 and CDR2: MRHNA and SNTAGT. The DNA of the CDR3 is TGTGCCAGCAGTGACAGGGAAAACAATGAGCAGTTCTTC. Amino acid sequence: CASSDRENNEQFF.

The V call is TRBV5-1, the J call TRBJ1-6, with 11 positions matching TRBD1. The CDR3 has 15 amino acids. Losses at the gene ends were 3 bases for V and 10 bases for J; bases not matched to a gene: 6. Germline loops: CDR1 SGHRS, CDR2 YFSETQ. CDR3 region: CASSYGTGGNSPLHF. The CDR3 DNA is TGCGCCAGCAGCTATGGGACAGGGGGAAACTCACCCCTCCACTTT.

The rearrangement uses TRBV5-3 and TRBJ1-6, with 8 nucleotides matching TRBD1. TRBV5-3 is noted as an ORF with a role that remains uncertain. Trimming removed 4 bases from V and 7 bases from J; junction bases left unmatched: 4. The CDR3 extends over 14 amino acids. This CDR3 reads CARSPRQGNSPLHF. Here the CDR3 DNA reads TGTGCCAGAAGCCCTCGACAGGGGAATTCACCCCTCCACTTT.